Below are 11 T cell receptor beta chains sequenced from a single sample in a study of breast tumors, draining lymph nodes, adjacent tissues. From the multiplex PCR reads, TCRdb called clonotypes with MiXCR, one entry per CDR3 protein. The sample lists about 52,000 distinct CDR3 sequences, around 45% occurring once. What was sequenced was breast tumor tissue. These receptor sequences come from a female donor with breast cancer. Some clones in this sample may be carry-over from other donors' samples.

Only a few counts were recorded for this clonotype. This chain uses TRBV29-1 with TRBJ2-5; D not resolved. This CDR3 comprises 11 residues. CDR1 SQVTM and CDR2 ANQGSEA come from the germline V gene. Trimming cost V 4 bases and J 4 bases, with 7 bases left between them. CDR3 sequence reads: CSVAPSETQYF. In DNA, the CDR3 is TGCAGCGTTGCACCGTCAGAGACCCAGTACTTC.

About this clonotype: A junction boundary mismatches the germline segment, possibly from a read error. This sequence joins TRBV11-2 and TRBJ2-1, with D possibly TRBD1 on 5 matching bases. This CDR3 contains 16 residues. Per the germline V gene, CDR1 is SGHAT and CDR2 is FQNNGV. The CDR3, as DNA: TGTGCCAGCAGCTTAGAATGGTTTAGCAAAGGGGCTGAGCAGTCCTTC. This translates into CASSLEWFSKGAEQSF.

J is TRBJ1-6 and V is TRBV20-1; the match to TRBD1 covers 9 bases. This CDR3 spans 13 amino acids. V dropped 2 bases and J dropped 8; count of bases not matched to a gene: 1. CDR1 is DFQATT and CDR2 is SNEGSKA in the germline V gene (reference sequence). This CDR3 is CSARRQGDSPLHF. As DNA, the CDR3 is TGCAGTGCTAGAAGACAGGGGGATTCACCCCTCCACTTT.

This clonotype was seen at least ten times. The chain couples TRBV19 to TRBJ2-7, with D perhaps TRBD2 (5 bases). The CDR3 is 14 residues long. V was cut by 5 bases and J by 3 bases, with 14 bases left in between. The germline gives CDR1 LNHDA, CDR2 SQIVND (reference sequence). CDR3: CASSFRTDYYEQYF. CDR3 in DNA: TGTGCCAGTAGTTTCCGTACAGACTACTACGAGCAGTACTTC.

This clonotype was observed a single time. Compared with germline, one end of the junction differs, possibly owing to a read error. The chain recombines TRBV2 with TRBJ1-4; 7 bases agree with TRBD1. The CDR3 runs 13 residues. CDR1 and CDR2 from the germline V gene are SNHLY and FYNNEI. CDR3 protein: CASKWGTEGKPFF. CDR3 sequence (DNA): TGTGCCAGCAAATGGGGGACAGAAGGAAAACCGTTTTTT.

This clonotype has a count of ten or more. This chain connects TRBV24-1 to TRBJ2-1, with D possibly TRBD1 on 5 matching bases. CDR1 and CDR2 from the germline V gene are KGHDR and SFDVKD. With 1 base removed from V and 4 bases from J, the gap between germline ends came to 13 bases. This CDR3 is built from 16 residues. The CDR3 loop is CATSDFAGFGYNEQFF. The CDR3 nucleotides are TGTGCCACCAGTGATTTCGCAGGGTTCGGGTACAATGAGCAGTTCTTC.

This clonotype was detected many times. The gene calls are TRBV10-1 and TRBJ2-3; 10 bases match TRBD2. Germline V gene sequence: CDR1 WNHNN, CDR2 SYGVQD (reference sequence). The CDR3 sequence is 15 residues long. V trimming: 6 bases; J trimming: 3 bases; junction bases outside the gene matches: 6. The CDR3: CASRPGLAPTDTQYF. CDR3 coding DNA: TGCGCCAGCAGACCGGGACTAGCGCCTACAGATACGCAGTATTTT.

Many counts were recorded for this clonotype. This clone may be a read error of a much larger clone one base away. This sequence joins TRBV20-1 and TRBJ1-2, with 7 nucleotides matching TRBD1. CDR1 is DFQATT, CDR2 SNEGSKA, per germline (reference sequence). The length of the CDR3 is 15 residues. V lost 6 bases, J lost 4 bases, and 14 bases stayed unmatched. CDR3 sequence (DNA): TGCAGTGCCTCCACCACAGGGGTGCAAGCCTATGGCTACACCTTC. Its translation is CSASTTGVQAYGYTF.

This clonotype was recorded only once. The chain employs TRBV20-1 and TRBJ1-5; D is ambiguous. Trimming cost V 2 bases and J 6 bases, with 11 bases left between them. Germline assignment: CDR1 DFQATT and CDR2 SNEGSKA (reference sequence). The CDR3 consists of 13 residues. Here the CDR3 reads CSARSQVGQPQHF. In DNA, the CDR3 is TGCAGTGCTAGATCGCAGGTCGGTCAGCCCCAGCATTTT.

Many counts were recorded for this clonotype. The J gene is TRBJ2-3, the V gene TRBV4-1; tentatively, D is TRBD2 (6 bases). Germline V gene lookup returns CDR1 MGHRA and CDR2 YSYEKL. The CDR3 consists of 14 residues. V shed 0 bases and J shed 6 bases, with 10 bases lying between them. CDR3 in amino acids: CASSQDGGSDTQYF. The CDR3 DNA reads TGCGCCAGCAGCCAAGATGGGGGGAGTGATACGCAGTATTTT.

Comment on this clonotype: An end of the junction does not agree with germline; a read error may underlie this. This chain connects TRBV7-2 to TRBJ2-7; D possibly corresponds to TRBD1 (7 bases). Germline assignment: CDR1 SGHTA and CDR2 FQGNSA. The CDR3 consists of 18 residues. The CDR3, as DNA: TGTGCCAGCAGCCCTAGCAGCTCCCAGGCGGGACAGTTCTACGAGCAGTGCTTC. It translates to CASSPSSSQAGQFYEQCF.